The present T cell receptor (beta chain) was sequenced within a study of CD8 T cells in Susac syndrome. About the study: Within the sequenced Susac syndrome patient group, more than 5 exhibited active disease and eight were in remission. Study-level points and caveats: CD4+ T cell repertoires in Susac syndrome exhibited no evidence of clonal expansion.

Reverse transcription of roughly 0.5 to 1 ug RNA used random hexamers. TCRdb reanalysed the immunoSEQ multiplex PCR reads using MiXCR and keeps one entry per CDR3 protein. The sample has around 130,000 distinct CDR3 sequences, over 95% seen once. In blood CD8+ and CD4+ T cells, TCR beta underwent sequencing. With regard to this clonotype: Its antigen is currently unknown.

The V gene lost 4 bases and the J gene lost 5 bases, with 19 bases spanning the gap. CDR1 and CDR2 from the germline V gene are KGHDR and SFDVKD. The CDR3 contains 16 residues. The specimen was CD4+ T cells from PBMCs. This receptor was taken from a human donor with Susac syndrome. This chain links TRBV24-1 with TRBJ2-5; possible D gene TRBD2, 6 bases. The CDR3 spells CATSDPGTAWEETQYF. CDR3 in DNA: TGTGCCACCAGTGACCCCGGGACTGCCTGGGAGGAGACCCAGTACTTC.